The 26 T cell receptor beta chains given below trace back to one sample, sequenced in a study of regulatory and conventional T cells in RAG deficiency. Only in-frame clones appear in the TCRdb table, and some are missing; sequencing was by immunoSEQ multiplex PCR. This sample carries more than 30,000 clones, about 90% of them seen once, and the ten largest clones take around 5%. The same specimen was also included in a second study, on regulatory T cells. That study reports: The primer mix had 52 TRBV and 13 TRBJ primers.

The specimen sequenced was CD8+ T cells sorted from blood. The receptor set was obtained from a human donor in good health.

The CDR3 loop is CASTHGQSYEQYF. The DNA of the CDR3 is TGTGCCAGCACTCATGGACAGTCCTACGAGCAGTACTTC. The J gene is TRBJ2-7, the V gene TRBV6-6; D perhaps matches TRBD1 (6 bases). Trimming removed 7 bases at V and 1 base at J, with 11 bases between. The germline V gene has CDR1 MNHNY and CDR2 SVGAGI (reference sequence). CDR3 length: 13 amino acids.

This chain links TRBV28 with TRBJ2-7, with D perhaps matching TRBD1 (6 bases). Between the trimmed V and J ends, which lost 6 bases and 4 bases, there was a span of 10 bases. Germline V gene lookup returns CDR1 MDHEN and CDR2 SYDVKM. The CDR3 is 12 residues long. The CDR3 protein is CASSLGQYEQYF. CDR3 DNA: TGTGCCAGCAGCCTTGGACAGTACGAGCAGTACTTC.

The rearrangement joins TRBV9 to TRBJ1-1, with TRBD1 matching over 8 bases. The CDR3 has 18 residues. The J segment lost 1 base and the V segment lost 3 bases, leaving 14 bases of the junction unmatched. The germline gives CDR1 SGDLS, CDR2 YYNGEE. The CDR3 nucleotides read TGTGCCAGCAGCGCCCGACAGGGGCCCAGTGCGGAGAACACTGAAGCTTTCTTT. It specifies CASSARQGPSAENTEAFF.

J is TRBJ2-1 and V is TRBV7-9; 11 bases are shared with TRBD2. Germline V CDR1 and CDR2: SEHNR, FQNEAQ (reference sequence). V was pared by 5 bases and J by 6 bases, with 6 bases of the junction left unmatched. The CDR3 is 15 residues long. DNA of the CDR3: TGTGCCAGCAGCCTACTAGCGGGGGCCATCAATGAGCAGTTCTTC. Its translation is CASSLLAGAINEQFF.

J is TRBJ1-5 and V is TRBV28, with D possibly matching TRBD1 (5 bases). The CDR3 spans 15 residues. The germline V gene encodes CDR1 MDHEN and CDR2 SYDVKM. The V and J ends lost 2 bases and 4 bases respectively, with 12 bases between them. CDR3: CASSLARVTNQPQHF. The CDR3 coding sequence is TGTGCCAGCAGTTTAGCCAGGGTAACGAATCAGCCCCAGCATTTT.

In DNA, the CDR3 is TGTGCCAGCAGCTTAGATAGACAGGCCAGTTCCGACTATGGCTACACCTTC. Translating gives CASSLDRQASSDYGYTF. The rearrangement links TRBV7-9 to TRBJ1-2; a possible D gene is TRBD1 (6 bases). The CDR3 spans 17 residues. Trimming pared 1 base from V and 3 bases from J, leaving 18 bases between. Germline CDR1 is SEHNR and CDR2 is FQNEAQ (reference sequence).

The chain recombines TRBV19 with TRBJ1-4; D possibly corresponds to TRBD1 (5 bases). Germline assignment: CDR1 LNHDA and CDR2 SQIVND (reference sequence). The CDR3 runs to 14 residues. Trimming pared 4 bases from V and 1 base from J, leaving 7 bases between. The CDR3 DNA sequence: TGTGCCAGTAGTACGGGGCTAACTAATGAAAAACTGTTTTTT. Protein: CASSTGLTNEKLFF. The full variable domain, with the rest looked up from reference TRBV19 and TRBJ1-4, is DGGITQSPKYLFRKEGQNVTLSCEQNLNHDAMYWYRQDPGQGLRLIYYSQIVNDFQKGDIAEGYSVSREKKESFPLTVTSAQKNPTAFYLCASSTGLTNEKLFFGSGTQLSVL.

This clone was seen a few times. The genes are TRBV5-6 and TRBJ2-7, with 11 bases that match TRBD1. The V gene's germline CDR1 is SGHDT and CDR2 YYEEEE. Trimming removed 4 bases from V and 3 bases from J; junction bases left unmatched: 3. The CDR3 loop spans 14 amino acids. The DNA of the CDR3 is TGTGCCAGCAGCCCCGGGACAGGGGGCTACGAGCAGTACTTC. Encoded protein: CASSPGTGGYEQYF.

The gene calls are TRBV11-3 and TRBJ2-2, with a weak D call TRBD2 (6 bases). CDR1 is SGHNT, CDR2 YENEEA, per germline. The ends were cut back, 5 bases at V and 5 bases at J, with 12 bases in the middle. The CDR3 extends over 14 amino acids. The CDR3 protein is CASSLGGDTGELFF. The CDR3 DNA is TGTGCCAGCAGCCTCGGCGGGGATACCGGGGAGCTGTTTTTT.

This sequence joins TRBV7-3 and TRBJ2-1; 11 bases line up with TRBD2. The CDR3 is 16 residues long. V was pared by 6 bases and J by 2 bases, with 6 bases of the junction left unmatched. The germline V gene has CDR1 SGHTA and CDR2 FQGTGA. CDR3 region: CASRNLAGGAYNEQFF. CDR3 coding DNA: TGTGCCAGCAGGAATCTAGCGGGAGGCGCCTACAATGAGCAGTTCTTC.

The chain has TRBV5-8 and TRBJ2-7; 7 bases line up with TRBD1. The CDR3 totals 15 residues. V was pared by 2 bases and J by 2 bases, with 7 bases of the junction left unmatched. Germline V lookup: CDR1 SGHTS, CDR2 YDEGEE. CDR3 region: CASSLGEGTAYEQYF. The CDR3 bases are TGTGCCAGCAGCTTAGGAGAAGGGACAGCCTACGAGCAGTACTTC.

The rearrangement joins TRBV28 to TRBJ1-6; 7 nucleotides match TRBD1. The J segment lost 8 bases and the V segment lost 5 bases, leaving 3 bases of the junction unmatched. CDR1 is MDHEN and CDR2 is SYDVKM in the germline V gene. The CDR3 has 13 residues. Here the CDR3 reads CASSPQGDSPLHF. In DNA, the CDR3 is TGTGCCAGCAGTCCCCAGGGGGATTCACCCCTCCACTTT.

The V call is TRBV5-6, the J call TRBJ2-1; 10 bases line up with TRBD1. V lost 3 bases, J lost 3 bases, and 0 bases stayed unmatched. CDR1 and CDR2 (germline): SGHDT, YYEEEE. The CDR3 contains 14 residues. The CDR3 region is CASSWDRGYNEQFF. DNA of the CDR3: TGTGCCAGCAGCTGGGACAGGGGCTACAATGAGCAGTTCTTC. The full variable domain, completed using reference TRBV5-6 and TRBJ2-1, is DAGVTQSPTHLIKTRGQQVTLRCSPKSGHDTVSWYQQALGQGPQFIFQYYEEEERQRGNFPDRFSGHQFPNYSSELNVNALLLGDSALYLCASSWDRGYNEQFFGPGTRLTVL.

This clone was seen a single time. The CDR3 loop is CASSPDRGWLDTQYF. The CDR3 DNA is TGTGCCAGCAGCCCGGACAGGGGGTGGTTGGATACGCAGTATTTT. This chain uses TRBV6-6 with TRBJ2-3; 10 bases fit TRBD1. The CDR3 has 15 residues. V shed 6 bases and J 6 bases; nucleotides not matched to a gene: 9. In germline, CDR1 is MNHNY, CDR2 SVGAGI (reference sequence).

The gene calls are TRBV7-9 and TRBJ2-2; D is uncertain. CDR1 and CDR2 (germline): SEHNR, FQNEAQ (reference sequence). V dropped 0 bases and J dropped 7 bases, with 9 bases sitting between them. The CDR3 contains 14 residues. The CDR3 DNA follows: TGTGCCAGCAGCTTAGCGCCGGAAAGCGGGGAGCTGTTTTTT. Translation: CASSLAPESGELFF.

The chain couples TRBV6-1 to TRBJ1-5; D gene unclear. V lost 8 bases to trimming and J lost 2 bases, with 13 bases between them. Germline V gene sequence: CDR1 MNHNS, CDR2 SASEGT. This CDR3 contains 14 residues. CDR3 loop: CASVPRSGNQPQHF. CDR3 DNA: TGTGCCAGCGTCCCCCGGTCGGGCAATCAGCCCCAGCATTTT.

This clone was picked up one time. The chain carries TRBV13 and TRBJ2-1; 9 bases match TRBD2. CDR3 length: 15 amino acids. Looked up from germline, CDR1 is PRHDT and CDR2 is FYEKMQ (reference sequence). Trimming at V came to 3 bases and at J to 5 bases, leaving 5 bases not matched to a gene. The CDR3 nucleotides read TGTGCCAGCAGCTTTAGGCTAGCGGGGAACAATGAGCAGTTCTTC. As protein: CASSFRLAGNNEQFF.

The chain carries TRBV5-1 and TRBJ2-7; weak D call: TRBD2 (5 bases). The germline gives CDR1 SGHRS, CDR2 YFSETQ. This CDR3 comprises 14 residues. Trimming took off 2 bases at V and 0 bases at J, with 9 bases between the two ends. The CDR3 bases are TGCGCCAGCAGCTTTCGGGGAACCTCCTACGAGCAGTACTTC. It encodes CASSFRGTSYEQYF.

In this sample, this clone turned up once. The chain is built from TRBV2 and TRBJ2-3; no firm D call. CDR1 and CDR2 (germline): SNHLY, FYNNEI. The CDR3 sequence is 16 residues long. V was cut by 6 bases and J by 2 bases, with 18 bases left in between. The CDR3 nucleotides read TGTGCCAGCAGCGAAACCCAGCCCACAGTCACAGATACGCAGTATTTT. Encoded protein: CASSETQPTVTDTQYF.

The chain uses TRBV27 and TRBJ2-7; 8 nucleotides align to TRBD1. The ends lost 2 bases at V and 3 bases at J; junction bases unmatched: 6. Germline V gives CDR1 MNHEY, CDR2 SMNVEV (reference sequence). The CDR3 is 15 residues long. The CDR3 reads CASSLKDRVNYEQYF. CDR3 nucleotide sequence: TGTGCCAGCAGTTTAAAGGACAGGGTGAACTACGAGCAGTACTTC.

The chain carries TRBV6-6 and TRBJ1-1; maybe TRBD1 (6 bases). CDR1 is MNHNY and CDR2 is SVGAGI in the germline V gene (reference sequence). V was trimmed by 2 bases and J by 8 bases, leaving 15 bases between them. This CDR3 has 14 residues. The CDR3 loop is CASSYPARQEEAFF. As DNA, the CDR3 is TGTGCCAGCAGTTACCCCGCCAGACAGGAGGAAGCTTTCTTT.

This chain uses TRBV7-3 with TRBJ1-1; 8 positions match TRBD1. Germline V gene data show CDR1 as SGHTA and CDR2 as FQGTGA. The CDR3 covers 15 residues. V gave up 2 bases and J gave up 1 base; unmatched junction bases: 3. The CDR3 reads CASSLSGTGNTEAFF. The DNA for the CDR3 is TGTGCCAGCAGCTTATCCGGGACAGGGAACACTGAAGCTTTCTTT. Full variable domain (rest looked up from reference TRBV7-3 and TRBJ1-1): GAGVSQTPSNKVTEKGKYVELRCDPISGHTALYWYRQSLGQGPEFLIYFQGTGAADDSGLPNDRFFAVRPEGSVSTLKIQRTERGDSAVYLCASSLSGTGNTEAFFGQGTRLTVV.

V gene TRBV7-9 combines with J gene TRBJ1-2, with 11 bases aligning to TRBD1. The CDR3 totals 16 residues. After removal of 3 bases from V and 6 bases from J, the junction contained 9 bases not matched to a gene. Per germline, CDR1 SEHNR and CDR2 FQNEAQ (reference sequence). The CDR3 protein is CASSLGTGGWEDGYTF. CDR3 sequence (DNA): TGTGCCAGCAGCTTGGGGACAGGGGGTTGGGAAGATGGCTACACCTTC.

The chain has TRBV4-2 and TRBJ2-3; unclear D gene. The germline CDR1 and CDR2 sequences are LGHNA and YNFKEQ. CDR3 length: 14 residues. The ends were cut back, 2 bases at V and 4 bases at J, with 10 bases in the middle. The chain's CDR3 is CASSQSSQADTQYF. The CDR3 DNA sequence: TGTGCCAGCAGCCAAAGCAGCCAAGCAGATACGCAGTATTTT.

The chain joins TRBV30 to TRBJ1-1, with no clear D. V lost 3 bases to trimming and J lost 1 base, with 3 bases between them. This CDR3 is built from 11 residues. The germline gives CDR1 GTSNPN, CDR2 SVGIG (reference sequence). The CDR3 protein is CAWRANTEAFF. The DNA of the CDR3 is TGTGCCTGGAGAGCGAACACTGAAGCTTTCTTT.

This sequence joins TRBV28 and TRBJ1-2; no clear D. This CDR3 has 15 amino acids. Germline CDR1 MDHEN, CDR2 SYDVKM. V gave up 8 bases and J gave up 4 bases, with 20 bases separating them. CDR3 nucleotides: TGTGCCAGCGGTCCTTGGACCAGTAAGGCCTATGGCTACACCTTC. It translates to CASGPWTSKAYGYTF.